This T cell receptor beta chain originates from a study of sequential checkpoint blockade in melanoma. Overall study: First-line arms were nivolumab then ipilimumab, or the reverse, randomized 1:1. Each arm's sequence ended with maintenance nivolumab.

Germline CDR1 and CDR2: MGHRA and YSYEKL. V lost 4 bases, J lost 2 bases, and 9 bases lay in between. The length of the CDR3 is 13 residues. Libraries were prepared by immunoSEQ multiplex PCR; TCRdb keeps only in-frame clonotypes and omits some of them. The sample lists some 17,000 clones; about 70% were seen once. This clone was detected once. Treatment of the sample: randomized to nivolumab then ipilimumab (arm A) or the reverse (arm B). PBMC sorting kept live CD3+CD8+ cells without CD19 or CD56. This specimen consisted of CD8+ T cells sorted from blood (inferred from file names), obtained from a patient given nivolumab and ipilimumab in sequence. The receptor was isolated from a human donor with melanoma. This rearrangement joins TRBV4-1 to TRBJ2-7; D not certain. The CDR3 DNA reads as TGCGCCAGCAGCCGACATTCACCCTACGAGCAGTACTTC. Its protein product is CASSRHSPYEQYF.